This T cell receptor (beta chain) was obtained from a study of identical twins. The study, taken as a whole, reports: The same donors were not followed; conclusions instead depended on cross-sectional statistical analysis. Memory repertoires lacked the insertion deficit that abundant cord blood beta clonotypes showed.

This clonotype was observed a few times. Its antigen is not identified. The CDR3 is made up of 12 amino acids. Unique molecular identifiers were in the cDNA, with template-switch universal primer binding. In TCRdb, the 5' RACE reads were re-called with MiXCR into one record per CDR3 protein. The sample gives 420,000 or so distinct CDR3 sequences, around 20% of which show up once; roughly 12% is in the top ten. The sequenced sample consisted of naive T cells sorted from blood. The TCR sequence derives from a man between 50 and 59 years old in good health. The chain combines TRBV21-1 with TRBJ2-1; the table's D call, TRBD2, was not checked against the DNA. TRBV21-1 is a pseudogene segment. The CDR3 is CASRRASDEQFF. CDR3 DNA sequence: TGTGCCAGCCGCAGGGCTAGCGATGAGCAGTTCTTC.